Listed here are 26 T cell receptor beta chains from one sample, sequenced in a study of blood T cell repertoires in COVID-19. This table comes from immunoSEQ multiplex PCR, and its TCRdb copy is limited to in-frame clones, with some not included. The sample gives about 290,000 clones, 75% to 90% of which show up once; about 5% is in the top ten. Sequencing was performed on peripheral blood. These receptors all come from a man in his forties with acute or convalescent COVID-19.

This clone occurred once. The chain employs TRBV6-6 and TRBJ2-6, with TRBD1 identical over 8 bases. The CDR3 has 16 amino acids. Per the germline V gene, CDR1 is MNHNY and CDR2 is SVGAGI (reference sequence). The V gene end was trimmed by 5 bases and the J gene end by 4 bases; junction bases not matched to a gene: 7. The CDR3 loop is CASSRQGTAGANVLTF. The CDR3 DNA reads as TGTGCCAGCAGTCGACAGGGGACGGCCGGGGCCAACGTCCTGACTTTC.

J is TRBJ1-1 and V is TRBV2; D call uncertain. Per germline, CDR1 SNHLY and CDR2 FYNNEI. CDR3 length equals 14 residues. The V end was cut by 7 bases, the J end by 3 bases, with 15 bases between. This CDR3 is CASIRRLRDTEAFF. The CDR3 region has the DNA TGTGCCAGCATAAGACGGCTGAGGGACACTGAAGCTTTCTTT.

The J gene is TRBJ2-1, the V gene TRBV5-1; D may be TRBD2 (6 bases). Between the trimmed V and J ends, which lost 0 bases and 9 bases, there was a span of 13 bases. The CDR3 totals 14 residues. Germline V gives CDR1 SGHRS, CDR2 YFSETQ. CDR3 sequence (DNA): TGCGCCAGCAGCTTGGAGGGACTCCGGGGTGAGCAGTTCTTC. Its translation is CASSLEGLRGEQFF.

This chain joins TRBV27 and TRBJ1-6, with D unresolved. The germline V gene encodes CDR1 MNHEY and CDR2 SMNVEV (reference sequence). The CDR3 is 13 residues long. V was cut by 6 bases and J by 5 bases, with 8 bases left in between. Written as DNA, the CDR3 is TGTGCCAGCAGCCCTCAGGATAATTCACCCCTCCACTTT. Protein: CASSPQDNSPLHF.

The rearrangement links TRBV5-1 to TRBJ2-2; the D gene is possibly TRBD1 (5 bases). The length of the CDR3 is 18 residues. The V end lost 0 bases, the J end lost 5 bases, and 20 bases lay between the germline ends. The germline gives CDR1 SGHRS, CDR2 YFSETQ. CDR3 sequence: CASSLAIRGLVGTGELFF. Here the CDR3 DNA reads TGCGCCAGCAGCTTGGCCATAAGGGGCCTGGTGGGAACCGGGGAGCTGTTTTTT.

V usage is TRBV15 and J usage is TRBJ1-4, with D possibly matching TRBD1 (5 bases). This CDR3 contains 15 residues. CDR1 LNHNV and CDR2 YYDKDF come from the germline V gene (reference sequence). V shed 1 base and J shed 3 bases, with 9 bases lying between them. The CDR3 region is CATSRGGAANEKLFF. In DNA form, the CDR3 reads TGTGCCACCAGCAGAGGTGGGGCTGCTAATGAAAAACTGTTTTTT.

This chain connects TRBV27 to TRBJ2-6, with D possibly being TRBD1 (5 bases). This CDR3 comprises 14 residues. The germline CDR1 and CDR2 sequences are MNHEY and SMNVEV (reference sequence). Between the trimmed V and J ends, which lost 5 bases and 5 bases, there was a span of 10 bases. The CDR3 sequence is CASSVQVRANVLTF. The CDR3 DNA reads as TGTGCCAGCAGTGTACAGGTGCGGGCCAACGTCCTGACTTTC.

V is TRBV9 and J is TRBJ2-3; maybe TRBD2 (6 bases). Germline V CDR1 and CDR2: SGDLS, YYNGEE. V was clipped by 0 bases and J by 2 bases, with 13 bases between them. The CDR3 is 16 residues long. CDR3 coding DNA: TGTGCCAGCAGCGTAGGTGTGTGGGGGGACACAGATACGCAGTATTTT. Residues: CASSVGVWGDTDTQYF.

This rearrangement joins TRBV12-5 to TRBJ2-3; TRBD1 matches 10 bases. The CDR3 has 14 amino acids. Germline CDR1 reads LGHNT; CDR2 reads FRNRAP. The V segment lost 6 bases and the J segment 6 bases; nucleotides outside the gene matches: 6. In DNA, the CDR3 is TGTGCTAGTGGCCGGGACAGGGGTGTGGATACGCAGTATTTT. It encodes CASGRDRGVDTQYF.

This chain uses TRBV5-5 with TRBJ1-1; TRBD1 matches at 10 bases. The CDR3 totals 14 residues. The germline V gene encodes CDR1 SGHKS and CDR2 YYEKEE (reference sequence). Losses at the gene ends were 2 bases for V and 4 bases for J; bases not matched to a gene: 2. The CDR3 DNA follows: TGTGCCAGCAGCTTTGGGACAGGGGTCACTGAAGCTTTCTTT. It codes for CASSFGTGVTEAFF.

This chain joins TRBV6-5 and TRBJ2-2, with D perhaps matching TRBD1 (6 bases). CDR1 MNHEY and CDR2 SVGAGI come from the germline V gene. V gave up 7 bases and J gave up 7 bases, with 19 bases separating them. The CDR3 is 15 amino acids. CDR3 protein: CASTEVGGTGGELFF. The CDR3 nucleotides are TGTGCCAGCACCGAAGTAGGGGGTACAGGCGGGGAGCTGTTTTTT.

V is TRBV2 and J is TRBJ1-1; 9 bases agree with TRBD1. Germline lookup yields CDR1 SNHLY and CDR2 FYNNEI. The CDR3 length is 12 residues. V shed 8 bases, J shed 12 bases, and the junction held 10 bases outside the gene matches. The CDR3 here is CASRLDRGWTFF. As DNA, the CDR3 is TGTGCCAGCCGCCTGGACAGGGGATGGACTTTCTTT. Looking up the rest from reference TRBV2 and TRBJ1-1 gives the full variable domain: EPEVTQTPSHQVTQMGQEVILRCVPISNHLYFYWYRQILGQKVEFLVSFYNNEISEKSEIFDDQFSVERPDGSNFTLKIRSTKLEDSAMYFCASRLDRGWTFFGQGTRLTVV.

V gene TRBV5-1 combines with J gene TRBJ1-2; 8 nucleotides line up with TRBD1. CDR1 and CDR2 (germline): SGHRS, YFSETQ. There are 15 residues in the CDR3. V was pared by 3 bases and J by 0 bases, with 4 bases of the junction left unmatched. The CDR3 reads CASSSRTGTNYGYTF. The CDR3 DNA is TGCGCCAGCAGCTCGCGGACAGGGACTAACTATGGCTACACCTTC.

The rearrangement joins TRBV10-3 to TRBJ1-6; D not resolved. Germline V gene sequence: CDR1 ENHRY, CDR2 SYGVKD. The CDR3 is made up of 15 amino acids. V lost 11 bases to trimming and J lost 4 bases, with 18 bases between them. CDR3 nucleotide sequence: TGTGCCTCCATGCCCCAAGGAGGATATAATTCACCCCTCCACTTT. Its translation: CASMPQGGYNSPLHF.

The V gene is TRBV11-2, the J gene TRBJ1-1; D remains ambiguous. V lost 1 base and J 1 base, leaving 13 bases between the germline ends. There are 16 residues in the CDR3. Germline lookup yields CDR1 SGHAT and CDR2 FQNNGV. The CDR3 DNA reads TGTGCCAGCAGCTTAGGGGTCGGAGGTTCGAACACTGAAGCTTTCTTT. Translated, it gives CASSLGVGGSNTEAFF.

V is TRBV7-9 and J is TRBJ1-2, with a weak D call TRBD1 (6 bases). V lost 4 bases to trimming and J lost 4 bases, with 13 bases between them. The CDR3 runs 14 residues. Germline CDR1 reads SEHNR; CDR2 reads FQNEAQ (reference sequence). In DNA form, the CDR3 reads TGTGCCAGCAGCTCCCAGGGGTCCCCCTATGGCTACACCTTC. Encoded protein: CASSSQGSPYGYTF.

This rearrangement joins TRBV27 to TRBJ2-7, with a tentative D call TRBD1 (6 bases). CDR1 and CDR2 (germline): MNHEY, SMNVEV (reference sequence). Trimming removed 5 bases at V and 1 base at J, with 15 bases between. CDR3 length: 15 residues. The CDR3 DNA follows: TGTGCCAGCAGTCCGACGACAGGCGAATCCTACGAGCAGTACTTC. Its protein is CASSPTTGESYEQYF.

This clone was observed a single time. The V gene is TRBV5-1, the J gene TRBJ2-2, with D perhaps matching TRBD1 (5 bases). V lost 4 bases, J lost 4 bases, and 11 bases lay in between. Germline CDR1 and CDR2: SGHRS and YFSETQ. The CDR3 totals 14 residues. The CDR3 sequence is CASSLEGATGELFF. The DNA of the CDR3 is TGCGCCAGCAGCCTGGAAGGGGCCACCGGGGAGCTGTTTTTT.

J is TRBJ2-1 and V is TRBV5-1, with 8 bases fitting TRBD2. Per the germline V gene, CDR1 is SGHRS and CDR2 is YFSETQ. Trimming removed 3 bases from V and 8 bases from J; junction bases left unmatched: 10. The CDR3 is made up of 15 amino acids. The CDR3 region is CASSSTGGAIDEQFF. CDR3 nucleotide sequence: TGCGCCAGCAGCTCTACCGGGGGGGCGATTGATGAGCAGTTCTTC.

J is TRBJ1-1 and V is TRBV4-2; D gene unclear. CDR3 length equals 15 residues. Germline V gene data show CDR1 as LGHNA and CDR2 as YNFKEQ. V was cut by 0 bases and J by 8 bases, with 16 bases left in between. The CDR3 DNA sequence: TGTGCCAGCAGCCAAGAGATATCTGGGAGGGTCGAAGCTTTCTTT. This codes for CASSQEISGRVEAFF.

DNA for the CDR3: TGCGCCAGCAGCCTCAACTCCGCTCGCGTTTCGAACACCGGGGAGCTGTTTTTT. This codes for CASSLNSARVSNTGELFF. V and J are TRBV5-1 and TRBJ2-2, with D uncertain. The CDR3 is made up of 18 amino acids. Germline assignment: CDR1 SGHRS and CDR2 YFSETQ. The ends were cut back, 4 bases at V and 0 bases at J, with 19 bases in the middle.

The chain carries TRBV29-1 and TRBJ1-6, with a weak D call TRBD1 (5 bases). V dropped 4 bases and J dropped 2 bases, with 6 bases sitting between them. The CDR3 spans 13 residues. The germline gives CDR1 SQVTM, CDR2 ANQGSEA. DNA of the CDR3: TGCAGCGTTGCACAGGCCTATAATTCACCCCTCCACTTT. This sequence encodes CSVAQAYNSPLHF.

This chain connects TRBV12-3 or TRBV12-4 to TRBJ2-4, with D perhaps TRBD2 (7 bases). The V end lost 5 bases, the J end lost 15 bases, and 20 bases lay between the germline ends. The CDR3 is made up of 13 amino acids. The CDR3 region is CASSLGERDIRYF. The CDR3 nucleotides are TGTGCCAGCAGTCTCGGGGAGCGGGACATACGGTACTTC.

V is TRBV23-1 and J is TRBJ2-7; 7 bases are shared with TRBD1. TRBV23-1 is recorded as an ORF, its role being uncertain. The CDR3 is made up of 14 amino acids. With V trimmed by 7 bases and J by 6 bases, 12 bases remained unmatched. In nucleotides, the CDR3 is TGCGCCAGCATCGACAGGGCAACACCGGGCGAGCAGTACTTC. It codes for CASIDRATPGEQYF.

This chain uses TRBV18 with TRBJ2-1; possibly TRBD2 for D (6 bases). Trimming cost V 3 bases and J 9 bases, with 15 bases left between them. CDR3 size: 14 residues. Germline CDR1 and CDR2: KGHSH and LQKENI. As DNA, the CDR3 is TGTGCCAGCTCACCTACGAAAGGCGGGGTTGAGCAGTTCTTC. It encodes CASSPTKGGVEQFF. The whole variable domain, remainder taken from reference TRBV18 and TRBJ2-1, is NAGVMQNPRHLVRRRGQEARLRCSPMKGHSHVYWYRQLPEEGLKFMVYLQKENIIDESGMPKERFSAEFPKEGPSILRIQQVVRGDSAAYFCASSPTKGGVEQFFGPGTRLTVL.

This rearrangement joins TRBV28 to TRBJ2-7, with D tentatively TRBD2 (5 bases). V was cut by 6 bases and J by 3 bases, with 15 bases left in between. The CDR3 has 14 amino acids. The germline gives CDR1 MDHEN, CDR2 SYDVKM. The CDR3 DNA reads as TGTGCCAGCAGCACCTCCGGGGAAAACTACGAGCAGTACTTC. This encodes CASSTSGENYEQYF.